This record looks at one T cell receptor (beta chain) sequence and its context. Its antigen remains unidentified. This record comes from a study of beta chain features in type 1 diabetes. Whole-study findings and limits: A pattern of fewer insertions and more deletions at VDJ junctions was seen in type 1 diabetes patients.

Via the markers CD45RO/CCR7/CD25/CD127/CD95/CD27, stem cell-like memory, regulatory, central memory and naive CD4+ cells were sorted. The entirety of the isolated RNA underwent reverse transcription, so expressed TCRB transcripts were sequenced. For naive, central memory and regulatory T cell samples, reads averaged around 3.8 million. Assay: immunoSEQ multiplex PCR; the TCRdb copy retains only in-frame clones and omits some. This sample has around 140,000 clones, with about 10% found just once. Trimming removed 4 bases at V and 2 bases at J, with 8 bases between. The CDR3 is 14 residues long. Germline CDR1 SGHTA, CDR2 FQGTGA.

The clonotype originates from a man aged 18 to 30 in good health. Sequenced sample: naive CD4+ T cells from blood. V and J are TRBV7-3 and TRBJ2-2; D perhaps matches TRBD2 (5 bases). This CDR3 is CASSSTTNTGELFF. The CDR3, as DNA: TGTGCCAGCAGCTCGACTACTAACACCGGGGAGCTGTTTTTT.